The rows below give T cell receptor beta chains drawn from one sample of a study of identical twins. TCRdb redid the calling of the 5' RACE reads with MiXCR, one entry per CDR3 protein. The table shows just under 650,000 distinct CDR3 sequences, with about 7.6% occurring only once. These same data were also listed under a study on yellow fever vaccine responses in identical twins.

The specimen sequenced was PBMCs. The receptors derive from a woman under 30 in good health. Each CDR3 is given with its conserved first and last residue. D genes are given only for firm matches. Only part of the rows carry a size: once, few, many, or a class if the clone is expanded.

V	J	size	D	DNA	CDR3
TRBV2	TRBJ1-6	.	.	TGTGCCAGAGAAAGTACCTCGGACTATAATTCACCCCTCCACTTT	CARESTSDYNSPLHF
TRBV29-1	TRBJ2-7	few	TRBD1	TGCAGCGTCGGAGACAGGGTCGGGTACGAGCAGTACTTC	CSVGDRVGYEQYF
TRBV20-1	TRBJ2-1	.	TRBD2	TGCAGTGCAAAACCGGGACTAGCGAACAATGAGCAGTTCTTC	CSAKPGLANNEQFF
TRBV4-1	TRBJ2-7	many	.	TGCGCCAGCAGTCCAACATGGGACCCCTACGAGCAGTACTTC	CASSPTWDPYEQYF
TRBV2	TRBJ2-5	.	TRBD1	TGTGCCAGCAGCGACAAACAGGGGGCGTGGGAGACCCAGTACTTC	CASSDKQGAWETQYF
TRBV5-1	TRBJ2-1	.	TRBD2	TGCGCCAGCAGCTTGGTCAGCGGGGGGTCGTGGAATGAGCAGTTCTTC	CASSLVSGGSWNEQFF
TRBV7-6	TRBJ2-2	many	TRBD1	TGTGCCAGCAGCTTAGGACAGGGTTACACCGGGGAGCTGTTTTTT	CASSLGQGYTGELFF
TRBV20-1	TRBJ2-3	.	.	TGCTGTGCTAGACAGCCAAATATAAGGACAGATACGCAGTATTTT	CCARQPNIRTDTQYF
TRBV12-3/TRBV12-4	TRBJ2-3	few	.	TGTGCCAGCAGTGAAGGACTAACAAGGTATTTT	CASSEGLTRYF
TRBV3-1	TRBJ2-7	many	.	TGTGCCAGCAGCCAGGAGGGGAGATTCTACGAGCAGTACTTC	CASSQEGRFYEQYF
TRBV12-3/TRBV12-4	TRBJ1-2	many	TRBD1	TGTGCCAGCAGTTTAAGGGGGCATGGCTACACCTTC	CASSLRGHGYTF
TRBV6-1	TRBJ2-1	.	.	TGTGCCGTCGGGGTTTACAATGAGCAGTTCTTC	CAVGVYNEQFF
TRBV5-5	TRBJ2-4	few	TRBD1	TGTGCCAGCAGCGCGGGACAGGGATTCAACATTCAGTACTTC	CASSAGQGFNIQYF
TRBV3-1	TRBJ2-5	.	.	TGTGCCAGCAGCCGGACCACTCAAGAGACCCAGTACTTC	CASSRTTQETQYF
TRBV6-5	TRBJ2-3	few	TRBD2	TGTGCCAGCAGTTACTCGTACGGGGGGGCCACAGATACGCAGTATTTT	CASSYSYGGATDTQYF
TRBV28	TRBJ2-5	few	.	TGTGCCAGCAGTTCCCGGGCAGGGGCCGAGACCCAGTACTTC	CASSSRAGAETQYF
TRBV6-5	TRBJ2-2	few	TRBD1	TGTGCCAGCAGTTACTCCCTGGGACAGTCCTCCGGGGAGCTGTTTTTT	CASSYSLGQSSGELFF
TRBV20-1	TRBJ2-4	many	.	TGCAGTGCAACCCAGGAGGGACGAAACATTCAGTACTTC	CSATQEGRNIQYF
TRBV28	TRBJ2-1	.	.	TGTGCCAGCATACGACCGGGGGCCATCTCCTACAATGAGCAGTTCTTC	CASIRPGAISYNEQFF
TRBV12-3/TRBV12-4	TRBJ2-7	many	TRBD2	TGTGCCAGCAGACCAAGCGGGGGCTCCTACGAGCAGTACTTC	CASRPSGGSYEQYF
TRBV28	TRBJ2-5	.	.	TGTGCCAGCAGTTCCGTGTCGGGGTTATCGGAGACCCAGTACTTC	CASSSVSGLSETQYF
TRBV6-5	TRBJ1-1	many	.	TGTGCCAGCAGTTATTCGAGGGGTAACACTGAAGCTTTCTTT	CASSYSRGNTEAFF
TRBV7-9	TRBJ1-1	.	TRBD1	TGTGCCAGCAGCTTAGCCTGGACAGGGGTTGACGGGACTGAAGCTTTCTTT	CASSLAWTGVDGTEAFF
TRBV5-1	TRBJ2-3	few	.	TGCGCCAGCACGGAGGAAGATACGCAGTATTTT	CASTEEDTQYF
TRBV5-1	TRBJ2-3	.	TRBD2	TGCGTCAGCAGCACCGGGACTAGCGGGATCGCAGATACGCAGTATTTT	CVSSTGTSGIADTQYF
TRBV24-1	TRBJ1-1	many	TRBD1	TGTGCCACCAGTGTAAGGACAGGGGGCGGTGCTGAAGCTTTCTTT	CATSVRTGGGAEAFF
TRBV10-3	TRBJ2-2	few	TRBD2	TGTGCCATCAGTGACCGTACTAGCGGGGGAACCGGGGAGCTGTTTTTT	CAISDRTSGGTGELFF
TRBV12-3/TRBV12-4	TRBJ2-2	few	TRBD1	TGTGCCAGCGGGGGACAGGGTATTCGAGTGCGCACCGGGGAGCTGTTTTTT	CASGGQGIRVRTGELFF
TRBV29-1	TRBJ1-2	many	.	TGCAGCGATCGGCAGGGAGATGGCTACACCTTC	CSDRQGDGYTF
TRBV28	TRBJ2-3	few	.	TGTGCCAGCTCCACCGCGGGGGCTAGCACAGATACGCAGTATTTT	CASSTAGASTDTQYF
TRBV6-1	TRBJ2-3	.	TRBD1	TGTGCCAGCAGTGAGCCGGGACAGGGACTGTCAGATACGCAGTATTTT	CASSEPGQGLSDTQYF
TRBV20-1	TRBJ1-1	few	TRBD1	TGCAGTGCTAGGACAGGGAGCACTGAAGCTTTCTTT	CSARTGSTEAFF
TRBV3-1	TRBJ1-1	.	.	TGTGCCAGCAGCCAAGTTGCGAGGGGTGGGAAAGCTTTCTTT	CASSQVARGGKAFF